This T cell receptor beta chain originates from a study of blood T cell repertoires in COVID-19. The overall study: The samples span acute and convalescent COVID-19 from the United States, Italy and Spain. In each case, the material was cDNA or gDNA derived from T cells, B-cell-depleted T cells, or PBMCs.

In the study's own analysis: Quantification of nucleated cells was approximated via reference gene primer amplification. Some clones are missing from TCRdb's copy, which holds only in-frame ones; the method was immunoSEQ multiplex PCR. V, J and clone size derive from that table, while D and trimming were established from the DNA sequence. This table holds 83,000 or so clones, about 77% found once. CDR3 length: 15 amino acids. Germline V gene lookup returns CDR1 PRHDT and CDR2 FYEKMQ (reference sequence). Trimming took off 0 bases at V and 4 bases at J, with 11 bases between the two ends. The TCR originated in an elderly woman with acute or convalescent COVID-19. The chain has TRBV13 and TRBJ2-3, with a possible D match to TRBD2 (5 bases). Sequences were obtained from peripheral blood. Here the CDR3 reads CASSLGGGLPDTQYF. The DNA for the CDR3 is TGTGCCAGCAGCTTAGGAGGCGGGCTCCCAGATACGCAGTATTTT.